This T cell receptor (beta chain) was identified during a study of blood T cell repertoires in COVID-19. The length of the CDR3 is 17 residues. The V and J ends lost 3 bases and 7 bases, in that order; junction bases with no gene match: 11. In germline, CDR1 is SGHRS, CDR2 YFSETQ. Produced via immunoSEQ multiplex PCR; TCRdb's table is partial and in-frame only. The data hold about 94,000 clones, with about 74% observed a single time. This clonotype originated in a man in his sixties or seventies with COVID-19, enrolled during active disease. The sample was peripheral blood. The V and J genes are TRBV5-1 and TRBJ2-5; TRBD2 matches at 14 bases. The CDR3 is CASSSFAGTSGSGTQYF. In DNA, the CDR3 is TGCGCCAGCAGCTCCTTCGCCGGGACTAGCGGGAGCGGGACCCAGTACTTC.